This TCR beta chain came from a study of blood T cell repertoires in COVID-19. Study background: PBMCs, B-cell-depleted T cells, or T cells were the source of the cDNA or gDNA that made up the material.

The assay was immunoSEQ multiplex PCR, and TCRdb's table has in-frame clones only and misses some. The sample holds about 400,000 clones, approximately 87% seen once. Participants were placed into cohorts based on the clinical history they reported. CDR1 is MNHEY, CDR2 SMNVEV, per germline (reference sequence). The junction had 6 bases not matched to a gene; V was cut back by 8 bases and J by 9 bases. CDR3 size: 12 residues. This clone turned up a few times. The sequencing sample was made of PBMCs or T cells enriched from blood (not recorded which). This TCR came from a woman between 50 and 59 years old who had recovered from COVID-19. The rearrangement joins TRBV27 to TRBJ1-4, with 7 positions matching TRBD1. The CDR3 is CASQGRGQKLFF. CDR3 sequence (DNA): TGTGCCAGCCAGGGAAGGGGGCAAAAACTGTTTTTT.